This TCR beta chain is drawn from a study of T cell responses to AZD1222 COVID-19 vaccine. Sequencing was performed with immunoSEQ multiplex PCR; in TCRdb, only in-frame clones are kept and a portion is missing. The sample yields 150,000 to 200,000 clones, 90% seen once. The ends were cut back, 3 bases at V and 5 bases at J, with 20 bases in the middle. The germline gives CDR1 KGHSH, CDR2 LQKENI. The CDR3 is 17 amino acids. Notes on this clone: Its antigen remains unidentified.

Study-wide results and limits: AZD1222 recipients seropositive at baseline numbered only six or seven.

V and J are TRBV18 and TRBJ2-1; a weak D match, TRBD2 (6 bases). The receptor comes from an adult in good health. The sequenced sample was peripheral blood, obtained on day 0 of AZD1222 vaccination. In DNA form, the CDR3 reads TGTGCCAGCTCACCGACCGAGGGGCGGGGAAACGACAATGAGCAGTTCTTC. Its translation is CASSPTEGRGNDNEQFF.